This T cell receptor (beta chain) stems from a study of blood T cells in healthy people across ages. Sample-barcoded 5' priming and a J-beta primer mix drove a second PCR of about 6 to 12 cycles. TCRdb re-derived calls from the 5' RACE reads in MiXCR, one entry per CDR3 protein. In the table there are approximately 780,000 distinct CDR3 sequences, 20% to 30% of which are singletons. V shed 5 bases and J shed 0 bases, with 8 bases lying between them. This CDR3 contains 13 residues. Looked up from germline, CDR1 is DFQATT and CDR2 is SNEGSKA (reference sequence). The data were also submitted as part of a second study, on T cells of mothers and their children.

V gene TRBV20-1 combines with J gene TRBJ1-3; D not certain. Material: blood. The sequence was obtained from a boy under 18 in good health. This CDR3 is CSALDNSGNTIYF. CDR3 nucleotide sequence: TGCAGTGCTCTCGATAACTCTGGAAACACCATATATTTT.